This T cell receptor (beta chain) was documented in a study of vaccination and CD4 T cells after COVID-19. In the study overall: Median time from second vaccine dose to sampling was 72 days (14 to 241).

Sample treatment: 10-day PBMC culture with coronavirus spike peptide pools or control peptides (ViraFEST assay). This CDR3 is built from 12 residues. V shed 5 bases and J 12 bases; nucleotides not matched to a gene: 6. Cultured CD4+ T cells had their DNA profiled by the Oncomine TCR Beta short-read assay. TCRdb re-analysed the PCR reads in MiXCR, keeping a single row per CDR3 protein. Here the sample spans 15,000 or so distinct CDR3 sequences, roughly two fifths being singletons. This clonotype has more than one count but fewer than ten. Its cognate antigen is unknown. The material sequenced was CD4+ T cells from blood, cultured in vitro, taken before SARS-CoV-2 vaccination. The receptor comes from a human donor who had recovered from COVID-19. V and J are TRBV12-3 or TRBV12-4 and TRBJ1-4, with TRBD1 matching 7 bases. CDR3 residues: CASSRNTGELFF. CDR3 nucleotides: TGTGCCAGCAGTCGAAACACAGGGGAACTGTTTTTT.